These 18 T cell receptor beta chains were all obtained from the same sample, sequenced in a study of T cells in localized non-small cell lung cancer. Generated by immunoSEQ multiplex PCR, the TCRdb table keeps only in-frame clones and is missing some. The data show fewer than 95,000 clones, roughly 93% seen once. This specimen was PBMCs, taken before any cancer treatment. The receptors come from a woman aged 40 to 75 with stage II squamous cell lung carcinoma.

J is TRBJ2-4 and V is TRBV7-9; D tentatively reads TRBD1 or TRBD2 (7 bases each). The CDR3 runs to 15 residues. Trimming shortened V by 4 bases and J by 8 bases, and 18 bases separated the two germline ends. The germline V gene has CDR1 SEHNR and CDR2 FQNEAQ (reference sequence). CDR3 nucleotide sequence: TGTGCCAGCAGCTCCAGCGACAGGGAGGGGGACATTCAGTACTTC. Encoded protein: CASSSSDREGDIQYF.

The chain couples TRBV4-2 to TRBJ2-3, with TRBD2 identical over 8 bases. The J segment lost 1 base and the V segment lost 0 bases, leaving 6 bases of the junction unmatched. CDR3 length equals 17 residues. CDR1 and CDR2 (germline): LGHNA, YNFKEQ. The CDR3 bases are TGTGCCAGCAGCCAAGATGGCACGGGACTAGGCACAGATACGCAGTATTTT. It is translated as CASSQDGTGLGTDTQYF.

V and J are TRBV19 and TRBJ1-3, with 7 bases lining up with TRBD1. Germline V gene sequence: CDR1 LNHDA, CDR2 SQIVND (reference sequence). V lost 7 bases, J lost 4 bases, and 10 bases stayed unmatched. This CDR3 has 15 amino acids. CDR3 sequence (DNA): TGTGCCAGTAAGCGGTTAACAGGGGACGGAAACACCATATATTTT. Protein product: CASKRLTGDGNTIYF.

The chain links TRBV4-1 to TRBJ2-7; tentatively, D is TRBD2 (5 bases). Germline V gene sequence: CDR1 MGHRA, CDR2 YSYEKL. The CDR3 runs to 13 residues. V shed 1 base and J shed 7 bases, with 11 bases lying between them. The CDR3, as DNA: TGCGCCAGCAGCCAAGCCGGTCGGAGGGAGCAGTACTTC. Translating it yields CASSQAGRREQYF.

The CDR3 here is CASSYLSGSNTGELFF. The CDR3 nucleotides are TGTGCCAGCAGTTACTTAAGCGGGAGTAACACCGGGGAGCTGTTTTTT. The rearrangement links TRBV6-6 to TRBJ2-2; TRBD2 aligns across 8 bases. In germline, CDR1 is MNHNY, CDR2 SVGAGI (reference sequence). This CDR3 region has 16 residues. Trimming cost V 1 base and J 2 bases; bases outside gene matches: 3.

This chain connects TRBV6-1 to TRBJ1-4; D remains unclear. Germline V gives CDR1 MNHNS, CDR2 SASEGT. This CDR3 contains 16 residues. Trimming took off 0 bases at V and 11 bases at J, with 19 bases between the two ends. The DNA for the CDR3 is TGTGCCAGCAGTGAAGCATCCAGGACCCATCCGAGGAAACTGTTTTTT. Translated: CASSEASRTHPRKLFF.

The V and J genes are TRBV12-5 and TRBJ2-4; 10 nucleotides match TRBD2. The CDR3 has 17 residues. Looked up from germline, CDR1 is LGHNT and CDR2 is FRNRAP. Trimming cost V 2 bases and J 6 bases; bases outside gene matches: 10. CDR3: CASGLSSGSPGGNIQYF. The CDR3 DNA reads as TGTGCTAGTGGTTTGTCTAGCGGGAGCCCCGGGGGAAACATTCAGTACTTC.

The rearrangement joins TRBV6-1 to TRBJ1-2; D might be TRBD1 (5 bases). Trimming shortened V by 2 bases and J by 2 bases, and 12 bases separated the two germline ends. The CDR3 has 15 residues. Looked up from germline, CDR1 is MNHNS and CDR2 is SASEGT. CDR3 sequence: CASSERLGPNYGYTF. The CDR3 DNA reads TGTGCCAGCAGTGAAAGATTGGGACCAAACTATGGCTACACCTTC.

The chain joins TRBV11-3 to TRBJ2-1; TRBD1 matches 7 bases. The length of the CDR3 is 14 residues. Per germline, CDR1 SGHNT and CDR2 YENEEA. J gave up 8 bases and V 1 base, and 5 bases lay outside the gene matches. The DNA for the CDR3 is TGTGCCAGCAGCTTAGCCCTCACAGGGGATGAGCAGTTCTTC. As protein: CASSLALTGDEQFF.

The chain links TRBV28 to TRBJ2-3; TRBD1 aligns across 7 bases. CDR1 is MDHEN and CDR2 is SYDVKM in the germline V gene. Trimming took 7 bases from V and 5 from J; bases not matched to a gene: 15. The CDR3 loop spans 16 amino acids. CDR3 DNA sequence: TGTGCCAGCACCCTGAGGACAGGCGATTTCAAAGATACGCAGTATTTT. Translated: CASTLRTGDFKDTQYF.

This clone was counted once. For the CDR3, the DNA is TGCGCCAGCAGCTTGGGCCCGGCAGGGGTAAATTCACCCCTCCACTTT. It specifies CASSLGPAGVNSPLHF. The V gene is TRBV5-1, the J gene TRBJ1-6; TRBD1 is a possible D gene (6 bases). Trimming cost V 0 bases and J 7 bases, with 14 bases left between them. The germline V gene has CDR1 SGHRS and CDR2 YFSETQ. The CDR3 contains 16 residues.

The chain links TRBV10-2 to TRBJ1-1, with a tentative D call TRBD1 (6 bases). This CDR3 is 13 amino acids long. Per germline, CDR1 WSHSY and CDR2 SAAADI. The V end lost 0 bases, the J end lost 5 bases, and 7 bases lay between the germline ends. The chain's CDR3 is CASSESGGTEAFF. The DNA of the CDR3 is TGCGCCAGCAGTGAGTCAGGGGGAACTGAAGCTTTCTTT.

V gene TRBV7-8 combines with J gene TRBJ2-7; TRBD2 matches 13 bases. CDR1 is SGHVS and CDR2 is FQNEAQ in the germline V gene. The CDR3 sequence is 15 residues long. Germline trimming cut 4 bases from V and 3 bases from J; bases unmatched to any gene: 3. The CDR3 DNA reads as TGTGCCAGCAGCTCCTGGACTAGCGGGGGCTACGAGCAGTACTTC. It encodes CASSSWTSGGYEQYF. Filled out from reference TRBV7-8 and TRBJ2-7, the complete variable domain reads GAGVSQSPRYKVAKRGQDVALRCDPISGHVSLFWYQQALGQGPEFLTYFQNEAQLDKSGLPSDRFFAERPEGSVSTLKIQRTQQEDSAVYLCASSSWTSGGYEQYFGPGTRLTVT.

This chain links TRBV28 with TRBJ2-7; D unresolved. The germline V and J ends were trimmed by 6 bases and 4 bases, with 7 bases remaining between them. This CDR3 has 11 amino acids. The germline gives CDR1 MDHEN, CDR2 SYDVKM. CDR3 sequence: CASSQRYEQYF. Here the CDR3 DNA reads TGTGCCAGCAGCCAAAGATACGAGCAGTACTTC. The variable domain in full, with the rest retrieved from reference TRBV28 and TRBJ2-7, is DVKVTQSSRYLVKRTGEKVFLECVQDMDHENMFWYRQDPGLGLRLIYFSYDVKMKEKGDIPEGYSVSREKKERFSLILESASTNQTSMYLCASSQRYEQYFGPGTRLTVT.

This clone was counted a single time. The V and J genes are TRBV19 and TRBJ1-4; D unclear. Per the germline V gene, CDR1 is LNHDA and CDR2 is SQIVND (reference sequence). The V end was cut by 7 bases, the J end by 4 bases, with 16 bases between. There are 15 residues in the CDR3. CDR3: CASTPRGGGNEKLFF. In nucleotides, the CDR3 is TGTGCCAGTACCCCGCGGGGAGGCGGTAATGAAAAACTGTTTTTT.

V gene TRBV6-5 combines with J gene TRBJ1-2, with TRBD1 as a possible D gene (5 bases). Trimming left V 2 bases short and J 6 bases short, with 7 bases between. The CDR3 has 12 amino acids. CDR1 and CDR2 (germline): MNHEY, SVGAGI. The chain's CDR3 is CASSYPGHGYTF. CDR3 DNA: TGTGCCAGCAGTTACCCAGGGCATGGCTACACCTTC.

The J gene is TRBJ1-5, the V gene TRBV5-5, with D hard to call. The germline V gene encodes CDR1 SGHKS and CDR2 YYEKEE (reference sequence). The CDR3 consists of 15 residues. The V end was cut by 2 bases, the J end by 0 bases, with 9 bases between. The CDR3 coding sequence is TGTGCCAGCAGCTTCGACGCCTATAGCAATCAGCCCCAGCATTTT. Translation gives CASSFDAYSNQPQHF.

CDR3 residues: CASSIPGDPDQPQHF. CDR3 coding DNA: TGTGCCAGTAGTATCCCAGGAGATCCGGATCAGCCCCAGCATTTT. The chain couples TRBV19 to TRBJ1-5; D uncertain. Germline-derived CDR1 and CDR2 are LNHDA and SQIVND (reference sequence). Trimming stripped 3 bases from V and 5 bases from J, with 14 bases between. This CDR3 has 15 amino acids.